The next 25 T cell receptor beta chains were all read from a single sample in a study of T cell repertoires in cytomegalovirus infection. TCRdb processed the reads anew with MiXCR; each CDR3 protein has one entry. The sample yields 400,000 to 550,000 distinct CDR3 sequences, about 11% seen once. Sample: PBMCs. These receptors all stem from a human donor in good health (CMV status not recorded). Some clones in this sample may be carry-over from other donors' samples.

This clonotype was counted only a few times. In DNA, the CDR3 is TGTGCCAGCAGGGAGCTCTTTCCGACAGATACGCAGTATTTT. Residues: CASRELFPTDTQYF. The genes are TRBV11-2 and TRBJ2-3; D is uncertain. The CDR3 has 14 residues. Looked up from germline, CDR1 is SGHAT and CDR2 is FQNNGV. The V gene lost 6 bases and the J gene lost 3 bases, with 13 bases spanning the gap.

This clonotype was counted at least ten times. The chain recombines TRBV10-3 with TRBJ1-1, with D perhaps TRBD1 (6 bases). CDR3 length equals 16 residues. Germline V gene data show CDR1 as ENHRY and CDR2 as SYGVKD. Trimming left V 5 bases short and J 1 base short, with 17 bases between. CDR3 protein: CAISLDRIGGNTEAFF. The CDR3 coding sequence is TGTGCCATCAGTCTTGACAGGATAGGAGGGAACACTGAAGCTTTCTTT.

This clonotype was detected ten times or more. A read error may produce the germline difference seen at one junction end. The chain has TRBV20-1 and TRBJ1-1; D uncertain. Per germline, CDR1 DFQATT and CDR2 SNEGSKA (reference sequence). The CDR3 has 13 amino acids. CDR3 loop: CSARGWGNTEAFF. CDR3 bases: TGCAGTGCAAGAGGCTGGGGGAACACTGAAGCTTTCTTT.

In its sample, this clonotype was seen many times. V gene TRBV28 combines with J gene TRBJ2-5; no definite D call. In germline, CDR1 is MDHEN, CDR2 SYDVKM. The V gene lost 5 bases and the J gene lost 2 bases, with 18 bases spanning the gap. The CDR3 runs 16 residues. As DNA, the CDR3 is TGTGCCAGCAGTCTCATTACACCCGGGCCACAAGAGACCCAGTACTTC. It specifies CASSLITPGPQETQYF.

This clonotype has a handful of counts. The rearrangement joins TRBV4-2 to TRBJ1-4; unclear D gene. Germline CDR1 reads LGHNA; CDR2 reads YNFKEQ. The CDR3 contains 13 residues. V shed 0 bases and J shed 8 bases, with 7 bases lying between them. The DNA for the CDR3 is TGTGCCAGCAGCCAAGATCCGGGGGAAAAACTGTTTTTT. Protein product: CASSQDPGEKLFF.

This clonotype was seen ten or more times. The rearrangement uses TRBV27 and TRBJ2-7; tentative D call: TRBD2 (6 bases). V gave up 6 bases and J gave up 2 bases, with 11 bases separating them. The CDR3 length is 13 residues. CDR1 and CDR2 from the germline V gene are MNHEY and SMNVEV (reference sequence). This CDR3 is CASSFRGTYEQYF. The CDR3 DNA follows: TGTGCCAGCAGCTTCCGGGGGACCTACGAGCAGTACTTC.

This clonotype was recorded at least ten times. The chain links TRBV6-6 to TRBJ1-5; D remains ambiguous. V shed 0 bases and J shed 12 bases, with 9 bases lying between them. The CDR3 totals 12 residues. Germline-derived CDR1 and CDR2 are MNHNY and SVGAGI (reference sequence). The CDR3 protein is CASSYSGPLQHF. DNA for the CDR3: TGTGCCAGCAGTTACTCAGGGCCTCTCCAGCATTTT.

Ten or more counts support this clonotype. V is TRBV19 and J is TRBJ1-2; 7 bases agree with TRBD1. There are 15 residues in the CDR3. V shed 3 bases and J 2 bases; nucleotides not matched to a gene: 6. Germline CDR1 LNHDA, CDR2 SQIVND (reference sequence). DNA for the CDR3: TGTGCCAGTAGTATGGGGGACAGAATAAACTATGGCTACACCTTC. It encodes CASSMGDRINYGYTF.

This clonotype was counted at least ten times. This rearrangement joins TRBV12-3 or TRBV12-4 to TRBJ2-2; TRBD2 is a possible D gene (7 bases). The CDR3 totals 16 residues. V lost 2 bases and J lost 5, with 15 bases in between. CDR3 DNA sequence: TGTGCCAGCAGTTTAATTCCGGGGGGCCGGACCGGGGAGCTGTTTTTT. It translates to CASSLIPGGRTGELFF.

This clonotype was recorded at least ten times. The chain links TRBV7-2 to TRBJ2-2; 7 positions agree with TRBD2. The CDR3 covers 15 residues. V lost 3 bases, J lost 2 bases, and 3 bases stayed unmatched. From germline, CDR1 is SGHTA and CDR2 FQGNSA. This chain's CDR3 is CASSFLAANTGELFF. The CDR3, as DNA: TGTGCCAGCAGCTTCCTAGCGGCTAACACCGGGGAGCTGTTTTTT.

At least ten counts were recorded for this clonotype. CDR3 sequence reads: CASSIEAASLTEAFF. The CDR3 bases are TGTGCCAGTAGTATAGAAGCGGCCAGCCTCACTGAAGCTTTCTTT. This sequence joins TRBV19 and TRBJ1-1; D remains ambiguous. Trimming stripped 0 bases from V and 4 bases from J, with 12 bases between. The CDR3 sequence is 15 residues long. Germline V gene sequence: CDR1 LNHDA, CDR2 SQIVND (reference sequence).

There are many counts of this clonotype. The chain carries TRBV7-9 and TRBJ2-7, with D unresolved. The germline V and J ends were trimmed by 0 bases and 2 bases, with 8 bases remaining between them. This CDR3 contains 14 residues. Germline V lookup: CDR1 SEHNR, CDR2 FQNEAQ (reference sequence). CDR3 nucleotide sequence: TGTGCCAGCAGCTTAGCCGGCTCCACCTACGAGCAGTACTTC. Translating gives CASSLAGSTYEQYF.

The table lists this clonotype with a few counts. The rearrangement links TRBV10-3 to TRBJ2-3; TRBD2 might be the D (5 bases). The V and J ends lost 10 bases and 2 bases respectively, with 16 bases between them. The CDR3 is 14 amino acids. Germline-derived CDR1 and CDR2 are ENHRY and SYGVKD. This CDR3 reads CASRGRGSTDTQYF. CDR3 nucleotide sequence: TGTGCCAGCCGAGGACGGGGATCCACAGATACGCAGTATTTT.

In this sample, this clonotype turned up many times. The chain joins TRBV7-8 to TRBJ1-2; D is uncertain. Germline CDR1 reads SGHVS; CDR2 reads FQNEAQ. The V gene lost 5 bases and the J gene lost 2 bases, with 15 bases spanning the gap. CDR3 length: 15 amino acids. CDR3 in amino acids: CASSREGVGNYGYTF. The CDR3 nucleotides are TGTGCCAGCAGCCGAGAGGGTGTGGGAAACTATGGCTACACCTTC. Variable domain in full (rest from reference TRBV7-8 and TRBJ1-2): GAGVSQSPRYKVAKRGQDVALRCDPISGHVSLFWYQQALGQGPEFLTYFQNEAQLDKSGLPSDRFFAERPEGSVSTLKIQRTQQEDSAVYLCASSREGVGNYGYTFGSGTRLTVV.

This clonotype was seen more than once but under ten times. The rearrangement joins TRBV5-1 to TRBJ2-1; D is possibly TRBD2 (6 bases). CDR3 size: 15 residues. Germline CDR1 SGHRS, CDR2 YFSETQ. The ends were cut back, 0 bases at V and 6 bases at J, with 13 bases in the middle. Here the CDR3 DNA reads TGCGCCAGCAGCTTGGTTCTAGCGAGCCCCAATGAGCAGTTCTTC. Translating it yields CASSLVLASPNEQFF. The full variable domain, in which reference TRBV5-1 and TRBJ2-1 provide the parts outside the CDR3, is KAGVTQTPRYLIKTRGQQVTLSCSPISGHRSVSWYQQTPGQGLQFLFEYFSETQRNKGNFPGRFSGRQFSNSRSEMNVSTLELGDSALYLCASSLVLASPNEQFFGPGTRLTVL.

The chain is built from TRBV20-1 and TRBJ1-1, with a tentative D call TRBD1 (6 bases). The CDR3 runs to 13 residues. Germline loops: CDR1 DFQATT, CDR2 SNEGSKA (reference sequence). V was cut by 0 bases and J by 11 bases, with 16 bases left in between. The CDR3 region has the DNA TGCAGTGCTAGAGATGGTCGGGGGCTGGGCGCTTTCTTT. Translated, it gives CSARDGRGLGAFF.

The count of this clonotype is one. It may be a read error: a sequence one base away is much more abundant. CDR3 region: CTSSSTSMNTEAFF. CDR3 bases: TGTACCAGCAGCTCGACTTCGATGAACACTGAAGCTTTCTTT. V and J are TRBV7-3 and TRBJ1-1; no definite D call. Germline assignment: CDR1 SGHTA and CDR2 FQGTGA. The CDR3 loop spans 14 amino acids.

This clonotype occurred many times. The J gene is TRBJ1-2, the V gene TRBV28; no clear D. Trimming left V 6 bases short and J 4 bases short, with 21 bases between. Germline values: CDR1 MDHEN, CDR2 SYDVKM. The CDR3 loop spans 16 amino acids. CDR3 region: CASSLLDSRLAYGYTF. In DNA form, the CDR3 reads TGTGCCAGCAGCTTACTGGACTCAAGACTGGCCTATGGCTACACCTTC.

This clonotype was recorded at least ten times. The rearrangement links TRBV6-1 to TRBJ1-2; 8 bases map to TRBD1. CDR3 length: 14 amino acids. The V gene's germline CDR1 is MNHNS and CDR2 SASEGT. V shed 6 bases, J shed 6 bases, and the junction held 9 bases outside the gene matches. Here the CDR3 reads CASSPDRGSDGYTF. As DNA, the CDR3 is TGTGCCAGCAGCCCCGACAGGGGCTCTGATGGCTACACCTTC.

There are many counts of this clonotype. The CDR3 DNA follows: TGCAGTGCTAGAGATCGAGCTAGCGGGGGGTCCTTCTACAATGAGCAGTTCTTC. Its protein product is CSARDRASGGSFYNEQFF. This chain links TRBV20-1 with TRBJ2-1, with 11 nucleotides matching TRBD2. This CDR3 spans 18 amino acids. Trimming took 0 bases from V and 3 from J; bases not matched to a gene: 10. Germline CDR1 is DFQATT and CDR2 is SNEGSKA (reference sequence).

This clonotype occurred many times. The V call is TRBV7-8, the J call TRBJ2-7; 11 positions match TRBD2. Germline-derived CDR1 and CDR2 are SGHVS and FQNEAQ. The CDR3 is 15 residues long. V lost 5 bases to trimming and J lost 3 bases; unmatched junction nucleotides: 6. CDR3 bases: TGTGCCAGCAGCCTTTCCGGGACTAGCGGCTACGAGCAGTACTTC. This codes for CASSLSGTSGYEQYF.

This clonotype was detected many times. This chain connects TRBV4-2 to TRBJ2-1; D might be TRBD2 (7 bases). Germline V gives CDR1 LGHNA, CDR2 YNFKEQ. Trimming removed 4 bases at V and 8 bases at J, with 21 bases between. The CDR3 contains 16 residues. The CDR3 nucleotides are TGTGCCAGCAGCCCCGATGAGGGGGAGGGCCGCGATGAGCAGTTCTTC. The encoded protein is CASSPDEGEGRDEQFF.

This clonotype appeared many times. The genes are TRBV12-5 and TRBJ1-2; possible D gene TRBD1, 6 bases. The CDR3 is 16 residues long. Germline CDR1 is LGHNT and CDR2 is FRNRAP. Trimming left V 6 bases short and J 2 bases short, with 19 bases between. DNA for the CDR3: TGTGCTAGTGGCCTGGGGGGGCTTGTCCTAAACTATGGCTACACCTTC. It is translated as CASGLGGLVLNYGYTF. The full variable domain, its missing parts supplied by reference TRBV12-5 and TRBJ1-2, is DARVTQTPRHKVTEMGQEVTMRCQPILGHNTVFWYRQTMMQGLELLAYFRNRAPLDDSGMPKDRFSAEMPDATLATLKIQPSEPRDSAVYFCASGLGGLVLNYGYTFGSGTRLTVV.

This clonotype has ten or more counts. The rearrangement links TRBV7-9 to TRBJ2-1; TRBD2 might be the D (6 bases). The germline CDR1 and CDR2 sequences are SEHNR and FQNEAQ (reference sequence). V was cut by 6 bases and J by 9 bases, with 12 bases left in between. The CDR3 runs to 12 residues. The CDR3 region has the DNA TGTGCCAGCAGTCGACTAGTCCTTGAGCAGTTCTTC. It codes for CASSRLVLEQFF. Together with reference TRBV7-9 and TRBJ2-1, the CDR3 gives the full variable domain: DTGVSQNPRHKITKRGQNVTFRCDPISEHNRLYWYRQTLGQGPEFLTYFQNEAQLEKSRLLSDRFSAERPKGSFSTLEIQRTEQGDSAMYLCASSRLVLEQFFGPGTRLTVL.

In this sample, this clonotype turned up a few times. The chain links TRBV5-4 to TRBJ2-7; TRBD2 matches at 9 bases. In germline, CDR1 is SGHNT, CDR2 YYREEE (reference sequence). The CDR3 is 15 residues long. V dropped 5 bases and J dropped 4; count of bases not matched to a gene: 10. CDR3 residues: CASSLGAGGRYEQYF. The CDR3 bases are TGTGCCAGCAGTCTAGGCGCGGGAGGGCGGTACGAGCAGTACTTC.